This is a list of T cell receptor beta chains from one sample in a study of T cells in Graves' hyperthyroidism and ophthalmopathy. MiXCR was run by TCRdb on the multiplex PCR reads, yielding one entry per CDR3 protein. The table has 410,000 or so distinct CDR3 sequences, about 15% seen once; the top ten hold about 12%. Sequences were obtained from blood. The receptors were sampled from a man aged 18 to 35 with Graves' ophthalmopathy. The CDR3 runs from the conserved cysteine through the conserved F or W. Fields, in order: J gene, clone size, V gene, D gene, CDR3 protein, CDR3 DNA. D genes are given only for firm matches. Size values are once, few and many counts, or a class for expanded clones, and some rows have none.

j_gene: TRBJ2-5
abundance: many
v_gene: TRBV18
d_gene: NA
CDR3aa: CASSPPFGPQETQYF
CDR3nt: TGTGCCAGCTCACCACCATTCGGGCCCCAAGAGACCCAGTACTTC

j_gene: TRBJ2-1
abundance: NA
v_gene: TRBV6-9
d_gene: NA
CDR3aa: CATSDSSSYNEQFF
CDR3nt: TGTGCCACCTCCGACAGTAGCTCCTACAATGAGCAGTTCTTC

j_gene: TRBJ2-1
abundance: few
v_gene: TRBV13
d_gene: TRBD2
CDR3aa: CASSLGLGLAGGRGQFF
CDR3nt: TGTGCCAGCAGCTTAGGCCTCGGACTAGCGGGGGGGCGGGGGCAGTTCTTC

j_gene: TRBJ2-4
abundance: many
v_gene: TRBV6-1
d_gene: NA
CDR3aa: CASRTWDKNIQYF
CDR3nt: TGTGCCAGCAGAACATGGGACAAAAACATTCAGTACTTC

j_gene: TRBJ2-1
abundance: NA
v_gene: TRBV6-1
d_gene: TRBD2
CDR3aa: CASSPPLRFSGGAVSEQFF
CDR3nt: TGTGCCAGCAGCCCCCCACTGCGCTTTAGCGGGGGGGCCGTTAGTGAGCAGTTCTTC

j_gene: TRBJ1-2
abundance: NA
v_gene: TRBV19
d_gene: NA
CDR3aa: CASSIRSKTYGYTF
CDR3nt: TGTGCCAGTAGTATTCGTAGCAAGACCTATGGCTACACCTTC

j_gene: TRBJ2-7
abundance: NA
v_gene: TRBV27
d_gene: NA
CDR3aa: CAISLGGPGYEQYF
CDR3nt: TGTGCCATCAGTCTCGGAGGGCCGGGATACGAGCAGTACTTC

j_gene: TRBJ1-5
abundance: many
v_gene: TRBV27
d_gene: NA
CDR3aa: CASGTLGLNQPQHF
CDR3nt: TGTGCCAGCGGGACCCTTGGGCTTAATCAGCCCCAGCATTTT

j_gene: TRBJ1-1
abundance: few
v_gene: TRBV20-1
d_gene: NA
CDR3aa: CSAPGLQGDTEAFF
CDR3nt: TGCAGTGCTCCCGGCCTCCAAGGGGACACTGAAGCTTTCTTT

j_gene: TRBJ1-5
abundance: many
v_gene: TRBV6-2/TRBV6-3
d_gene: TRBD1
CDR3aa: CASRGQGALSQHF
CDR3nt: TGTGCCAGCAGAGGACAGGGGGCCCTGTCCCAGCATTTT

j_gene: TRBJ2-2
abundance: many
v_gene: TRBV7-2
d_gene: TRBD2
CDR3aa: CASSAGGLATGELFF
CDR3nt: TGTGCCAGCAGCGCGGGGGGGTTGGCCACCGGGGAGCTGTTTTTT

j_gene: TRBJ2-3
abundance: many
v_gene: TRBV5-1
d_gene: TRBD2
CDR3aa: CASSLAQLAGGTDTQYF
CDR3nt: TGCGCCAGCAGCTTGGCCCAACTAGCGGGGGGCACAGATACGCAGTATTTT

j_gene: TRBJ2-1
abundance: few
v_gene: TRBV6-5
d_gene: NA
CDR3aa: CASSYWGNEQFF
CDR3nt: TGTGCCAGCAGTTACTGGGGCAATGAGCAGTTCTTC

j_gene: TRBJ2-3
abundance: many
v_gene: TRBV5-5
d_gene: NA
CDR3aa: CASKTAGALDTQYF
CDR3nt: TGTGCCAGCAAGACTGCGGGGGCGTTGGATACGCAGTATTTT

j_gene: TRBJ1-2
abundance: many
v_gene: TRBV5-1
d_gene: TRBD1
CDR3aa: CASSPLYRGQGLNYGYTF
CDR3nt: TGCGCCAGCAGCCCACTCTACAGGGGCCAGGGGCTCAACTATGGCTACACCTTC

j_gene: TRBJ2-1
abundance: NA
v_gene: TRBV5-4
d_gene: NA
CDR3aa: CASSLPNNEQFF
CDR3nt: TGTGCCAGCAGCTTGCCAAACAATGAGCAGTTCTTC

j_gene: TRBJ1-2
abundance: many
v_gene: TRBV20-1
d_gene: TRBD1
CDR3aa: CSAGTENFYGYTF
CDR3nt: TGCAGTGCTGGGACAGAAAATTTCTATGGCTACACCTTC

j_gene: TRBJ2-1
abundance: many
v_gene: TRBV27
d_gene: TRBD2
CDR3aa: CASSTPLAGGLLYNEQFF
CDR3nt: TGTGCCAGCAGTACCCCTCTAGCGGGGGGGCTATTGTACAATGAGCAGTTCTTC

j_gene: TRBJ2-7
abundance: many
v_gene: TRBV6-5
d_gene: TRBD1
CDR3aa: CASSYSGTGRAYEQYF
CDR3nt: TGTGCCAGCAGTTACTCCGGGACAGGGAGAGCCTACGAGCAGTACTTC

j_gene: TRBJ2-1
abundance: NA
v_gene: TRBV9
d_gene: TRBD1
CDR3aa: CASSAGTGRGNEQFF
CDR3nt: TGTGCCAGCAGCGCAGGGACAGGGAGGGGCAATGAGCAGTTCTTC

j_gene: TRBJ2-3
abundance: many
v_gene: TRBV27
d_gene: NA
CDR3aa: CASRLQGADTQYF
CDR3nt: TGTGCCAGCAGATTACAGGGTGCAGATACGCAGTATTTT

j_gene: TRBJ2-2
abundance: NA
v_gene: TRBV24-1
d_gene: NA
CDR3aa: CATSVAETGELFF
CDR3nt: TGTGCCACCAGTGTAGCGGAGACCGGGGAGCTGTTTTTT

j_gene: TRBJ2-6
abundance: NA
v_gene: TRBV12-3/TRBV12-4
d_gene: NA
CDR3aa: CASSLVFGGANVLTF
CDR3nt: TGTGCCAGCAGTTTAGTTTTTGGTGGGGCCAACGTCCTGACTTTC

j_gene: TRBJ2-5
abundance: many
v_gene: TRBV7-9
d_gene: TRBD1
CDR3aa: CASSLLGTGFSETQYF
CDR3nt: TGTGCCAGCAGCTTACTCGGGACAGGGTTTTCAGAGACCCAGTACTTC

j_gene: TRBJ2-1
abundance: few
v_gene: TRBV7-3
d_gene: TRBD2
CDR3aa: CASGRGTSIRNEQFF
CDR3nt: TGTGCCAGCGGCCGGGGGACTAGCATCCGCAATGAGCAGTTCTTC

j_gene: TRBJ2-3
abundance: many
v_gene: TRBV12-3/TRBV12-4
d_gene: TRBD2
CDR3aa: CASRPYWEGYTDTQYF
CDR3nt: TGTGCCAGCAGACCCTACTGGGAGGGATACACAGATACGCAGTATTTT

j_gene: TRBJ2-1
abundance: few
v_gene: TRBV29-1
d_gene: NA
CDR3aa: CSVASYEQFF
CDR3nt: TGCAGCGTAGCGTCATACGAGCAGTTCTTC

j_gene: TRBJ2-1
abundance: many
v_gene: TRBV5-1
d_gene: TRBD2
CDR3aa: CASSLETSGVGQFF
CDR3nt: TGCGCCAGCAGCTTGGAAACTAGCGGGGTGGGGCAGTTCTTC